Given below is one TCR beta chain in context. The antigen this receptor binds is unknown. Per-nucleotide qualities are absent, and no much larger clonotype sits a single base away. The library was produced with 5' RACE. Data came from an Illumina HiSeq 2500. The second PCR ran for roughly 6 to 11 cycles and used a J-beta primer mix along with a sample-barcoded 5' primer. A unique molecular identifier was introduced onto each TCR beta cDNA molecule by a template-switch 5' adaptor carrying 12 random nucleotides. At least 2.5 million CDR3-containing paired-end reads were obtained from each sample. The Mint cDNA synthesis kit, primed by a TRBC-specific oligonucleotide, was used to synthesize first-strand cDNA from all RNA. After uracil-DNA glycosylase treatment, a first 18-cycle PCR used universal primers M1SS and BC2_uni_R on all cDNA. The study's processing was this. For normalization, 1 million high-quality reads, each with a distinct molecular identifier, were randomly selected from each sample. Instead of being binned into consensus sequences, reads with shared molecular identifiers were discarded. MiTCR, set to a Q25 quality threshold and the strictest error-elimination algorithm, was used for CDR3 identification, clonotype clustering and error correction. A nonparametric unseen species model using Euler transformation provided a lower-bound estimate of total TCR beta diversity. The public reads were reprocessed in TCRdb via fastp at Q25 and MiXCR, keeping in-frame beta chains. Each record represents a unique CDR3 protein, reported with the most common genes and DNA among its rows. TCRdb assigned the V and J calls; the authors' analysis was not used. A total of 650,000 to 1,000,000 distinct CDR3 sequences appear in this sample, roughly 35% of them only once. Under 15% of the sample is taken by the ten largest.

The data were obtained in a study of blood T cells in healthy people across ages (dated by TCRdb to the mid-2010s). For the study in its entirety: In model experiments, template switching captured about one uniquely barcoded TCR beta cDNA molecule for every two T cells. Age-related changes in TCR beta repertoire diversity were measured in the study by deep sequencing normalized with unique cDNA molecular identifiers. Donors were grouped into four age groups: young (average roughly 17 years), middle-aged (roughly 37), aged (around 66) and long-lived (approximately 82). To avoid experimental bias, donors of different ages were randomly spread across the sequencing lanes. For two donors (one aged 18 to 30 and one aged 80 or older), the study analyzed two additional independent replicas of 1 million unique cDNA reads from the same blood draw. The research as a whole found: There was a strong correlation between observed TCR beta diversity and the percentage of naive T cells measured by flow cytometry. As age increased, observed TCR beta diversity per million T cells dropped in a roughly linear way, and a significant reduction was already evident by age 40. Because profiling used bulk unsorted PBMCs, naive and antigen-experienced compartments could not be compared conclusively. Because the CMV infection status of the donors was unknown, age-related changes in expanded clonotypes may potentially have been confounded. Compared with the aged group, the long-lived group had more naive CD4+ T cells, fewer expanded clones and increased TCR diversity, a pattern suggesting age selection. Estimates of total diversity from one million sequenced T cells were regarded as lower bounds and underestimates.

V is clipped by 6 bases and J by 1 base, and the sequence between their germline boundaries is 13 bases long. The germline V gene (reference sequence) sets CDR1 to DFQATT and CDR2 to SNEGSKA. Its CDR3 holds 14 amino acids, cysteine through phenylalanine. The read is trimmed to its CDR3 DNA, 42 bases read in frame from base 1. Donors were a few dozen systemically healthy Caucasian individuals from Russia aged roughly 6 to 100 years. Ten milliliters of peripheral blood were drawn from each donor into EDTA-treated Vacutainer tubes. Ficoll-Paque density-gradient centrifugation was used to isolate PBMCs, with at least 7 million obtained per sample. Total RNA, at least 6 micrograms per sample, was extracted from PBMCs with Trizol reagent. Naive CD45RAhigh/CD27high T cell percentages were measured by flow cytometry on a PBMC aliquot from every donor.

The V and J genes are TRBV20-1 and TRBJ2-1; the D segment could be TRBD1, given 6 matching bases. This TCR came from a young man in good health. The specimen was blood. Read as DNA, the sequence is TGCAGTGCGGACCTAGGGGGATCCTACAATGAGCAGTTCTTC. This gives the protein CSADLGGSYNEQFF.